The entry below describes one T cell receptor (beta chain). Every sample had about 1-11 million cryopreserved PBMC in it before DNA extraction. The germline CDR1 and CDR2 sequences are SGHAT and FQNNGV. The CDR3 consists of 16 residues. Trimming removed 1 base from V and 7 bases from J, with 16 bases in between. This record belongs to a study of long-term antiretroviral therapy in people with HIV. Survey-level resolution applied to immunoSEQ assay v3.0. The method was immunoSEQ multiplex PCR; TCRdb's version includes in-frame clones alone and lacks a portion of them. The repertoire includes about 30,000 clones, roughly 80% of them detected once, and approximately 9.1% sits in the top ten.

Material: unsorted PBMCs, obtained 3 years after starting antiretroviral therapy. The TCR originated in a man aged 35 to 55 with HIV. This chain joins TRBV11-2 and TRBJ1-4; the D gene is possibly TRBD1 (6 bases). Written as DNA, the CDR3 is TGTGCCAGCAGCTTAGGATCGGGGGCCGAGGGTGAAAAACTGTTTTTT. This sequence encodes CASSLGSGAEGEKLFF. The full variable domain, rest sourced from reference TRBV11-2 and TRBJ1-4, is EAGVAQSPRYKIIEKRQSVAFWCNPISGHATLYWYQQILGQGPKLLIQFQNNGVVDDSQLPKDRFSAERLKGVDSTLKIQPAKLEDSAVYLCASSLGSGAEGEKLFFGSGTQLSVL.